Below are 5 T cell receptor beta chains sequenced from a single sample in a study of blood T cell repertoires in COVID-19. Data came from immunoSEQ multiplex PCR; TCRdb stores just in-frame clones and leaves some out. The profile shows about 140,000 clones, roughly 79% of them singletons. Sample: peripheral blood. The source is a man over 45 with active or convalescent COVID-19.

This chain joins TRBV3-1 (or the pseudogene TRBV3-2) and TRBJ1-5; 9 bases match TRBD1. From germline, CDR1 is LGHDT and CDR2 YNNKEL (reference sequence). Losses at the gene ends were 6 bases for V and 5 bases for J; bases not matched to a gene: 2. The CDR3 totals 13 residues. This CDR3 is CASSHRGHQPQHF. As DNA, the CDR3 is TGTGCCAGCAGTCACAGGGGGCATCAGCCCCAGCATTTT.

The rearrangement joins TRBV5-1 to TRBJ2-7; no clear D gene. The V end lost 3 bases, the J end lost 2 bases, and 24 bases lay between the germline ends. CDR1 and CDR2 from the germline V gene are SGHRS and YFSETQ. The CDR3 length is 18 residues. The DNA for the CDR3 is TGCGCCAGCAGCTCTTTTTCTGGCTTTTCCACCTCCGCCTACGAGCAGTACTTC. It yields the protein CASSSFSGFSTSAYEQYF.

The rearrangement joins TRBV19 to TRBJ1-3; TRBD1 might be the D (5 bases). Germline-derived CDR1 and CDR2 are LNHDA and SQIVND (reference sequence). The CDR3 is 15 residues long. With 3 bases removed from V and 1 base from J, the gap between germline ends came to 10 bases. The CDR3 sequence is CASSIDRLSGNTIYF. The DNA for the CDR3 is TGTGCCAGTAGTATCGACAGACTGTCTGGAAACACCATATATTTT.

This CDR3 is CASSATQGRSYTDTQYF. CDR3 nucleotide sequence: TGTGCCAGCAGCGCCACACAGGGTCGTTCCTACACAGATACGCAGTATTTT. The rearrangement joins TRBV7-6 to TRBJ2-3; possible D gene TRBD1, 6 bases. The CDR3 consists of 17 residues. Trimming removed 5 bases from V and 2 bases from J, with 20 bases in between. Per germline, CDR1 SGHVS and CDR2 FNYEAQ.

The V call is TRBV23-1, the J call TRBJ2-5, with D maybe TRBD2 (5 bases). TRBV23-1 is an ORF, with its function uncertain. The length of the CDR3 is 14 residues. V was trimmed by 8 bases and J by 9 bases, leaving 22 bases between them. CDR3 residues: CASSEGSKYKAQYF. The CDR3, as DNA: TGCGCCAGCTCAGAGGGATCGAAGTATAAGGCCCAGTACTTC.